What follows is one T cell receptor beta chain and its context. Its target is not known. This CDR3 is built from 13 residues. In germline, CDR1 is SGDLS, CDR2 YYNGEE. This record comes from a study of blood T cells in healthy people across ages. The total RNA that was extracted per sample amounted to at least 5 micrograms. A second roughly 7 to 12 cycle PCR used barcoded and J-beta primers. Tags on each cDNA molecule came from a template-switch adaptor with 12 random nucleotides. From the 5' RACE reads, TCRdb called clonotypes with MiXCR, one entry per CDR3 protein. In the table there are 1.5 million to 2 million distinct CDR3 sequences, just under 50% of which are singletons. Study-level results: Roughly linear declines in TCR beta diversity per million T cells occurred with age. Any conclusive comparison of naive versus antigen-experienced cells was prevented by using unsorted PBMCs.

The source is a woman aged 40 to 50 in good health. The chain employs TRBV9 and TRBJ2-7, with D perhaps matching TRBD1 or TRBD2 (6 bases each). The J call could be wrong; TRBJ2-4 is a better fit for the DNA end. The material sequenced was blood. CDR3 region: CASSVEGGDIQYF. DNA for the CDR3: TGTGCCAGCAGCGTCGAGGGGGGTGACATTCAGTACTTC.